The rows below give T cell receptor beta chains drawn from one sample of a study of cytotoxic CD8 clonotypes in ibrutinib-treated CLL. TCRdb keeps only in-frame clones here, not all; method: immunoSEQ multiplex PCR. The sample holds tens of thousands of clones, roughly 53% seen once. Source: PBMCs, taken after 12 months of ibrutinib treatment. The receptors stem from a human donor with chronic lymphocytic leukemia. The CDR3 runs from the conserved cysteine through the conserved F or W. D genes are given only for firm matches.

TRBJ1-2	-	TRBV28	CASSPGRFGYTF
TRBJ2-7	-	TRBV11-2	CASKTGTKTYEQYF
TRBJ1-2	-	TRBV6-1	CASSQEGGGNYGYTF
TRBJ2-1	-	TRBV11-2	CASSETDDYNEQFF
TRBJ2-3	TRBD2	TRBV7-9	CASSLVLQTSGRTDTQYF
TRBJ2-2	-	TRBV28	CASSPPNTGELFF
TRBJ2-2	TRBD2	TRBV11-3	CASSLGAGGPNTGELFF
TRBJ2-2	-	TRBV11-2	CASSLLRVGELFF
TRBJ2-7	TRBD1	TRBV4-2	CASSQDRDRGLHEQYF
TRBJ2-2	-	TRBV5-1	CASKEKRVNTGELFF
TRBJ2-7	-	TRBV11-2	CASSLGGSSYEQYF
TRBJ2-2	TRBD2	TRBV19	CASSGLAGVTGELFF
TRBJ2-7	-	TRBV29-1	CSIQGGSSYEQYF
TRBJ2-7	TRBD1	TRBV2	CASNRGHDSEEQYF
TRBJ2-7	TRBD1	TRBV6-6	CASSYPDRAMHEQYF
TRBJ1-4	TRBD1	TRBV7-2	CASSFNRGRTNEKLFF
TRBJ2-3	TRBD2	TRBV11-3	CASRTGLAGGPTLPDTQYF
TRBJ1-1	-	TRBV18	CASSPPKRGQGTEAFF
TRBJ1-2	-	TRBV5-6	CASSLVEGADYGYTF
TRBJ1-1	-	TRBV28	CASSLAAGETFF
TRBJ1-2	-	TRBV9	CASSVETVGNYGYTF
TRBJ2-4	-	TRBV7-6	CASSPPGSRNIQYF